This T cell receptor beta chain was captured in a study of CD8+ T cells in alopecia areata. Whole-study context: Treated patients swallowed 5 to 10 mg of oral tofacitinib twice daily. Among treated patients, severity was scored by affected scalp area percentage. Study conclusions and caveats: Mouse data revealed clearer TCR sharing than patient data did, a gap possibly tied to HLA. Many expanded lesional clones stayed in scalp and blood while on tofacitinib.

Documented treatment: oral pan-JAK inhibitor, 5-10 mg twice daily. A word on this clone: Antigen specificity is unknown.

This CDR3 comprises 14 residues. CDR1 is ENHRY and CDR2 is SYGVKD in the germline V gene. J was trimmed by 5 bases and V by 3 bases; bases with no gene match: 4. cDNA prepared by RNA extraction and subsequent reverse transcription served as the template for sequencing. Profiled with immunoSEQ multiplex PCR; TCRdb holds only in-frame clones, not every one. The table includes 250,000 to 350,000 clones, over 45% detected once. The chain carries TRBV10-3 and TRBJ2-4, with TRBD1 identical over 7 bases. Source: CD4+ T cells sorted from blood, taken at week 52, from a patient treated with tofacitinib. The TCR sequence derives from a human donor with alopecia areata. The DNA of the CDR3 is TGTGCCATCAGTGAACAGGGGTGGGAAAACATTCAGTACTTC. Its protein product is CAISEQGWENIQYF.